These 24 T cell receptor beta chains came from one sample sequenced in a study of T cell repertoires in cytomegalovirus infection (dated by TCRdb to the late 2010s). Sequencing relied on an Illumina HiSeq 1500. The public reads were run again by TCRdb, first through fastp at Q25 and then through MiXCR, and only productive beta chains were kept. Every entry covers one CDR3 protein and lists the most common genes and DNA from its rows. The sample table lists 250,000 or so distinct CDR3 sequences, 15% to 20% of them with a count of one. Roughly 45% of the sample is in the top ten clones. Specimen: CD8+ T cells from PBMCs. The origin of the receptors is a human donor in good health (CMV status not recorded). Some clones in this sample may be carry-over from other donors' samples.

Remarks on this clonotype: One end of the junction does not line up with germline, which may come from a read error. V usage is TRBV7-4 and J usage is TRBJ2-1, with 10 bases matching TRBD2. Germline CDR1 SGHVT, CDR2 SQSDAQ. The length of the CDR3 is 14 residues. For the CDR3, the DNA is TGTCCCAGCAGCTCCCCCGTGATAGCGGGGGGCCAGTTCTTC. Its translation: CPSSSPVIAGGQFF. The full variable domain, in which reference TRBV7-4 and TRBJ2-1 provide the parts outside the CDR3, is GAGVSQSPRYKVAKRGRDVALRCDSISGHVTLYWYRQTLGQGSEVLTYSQSDAQRDKSGRPSGRFSAERPERSVSTLKIQRTEQGDSAVYLCPSSSPVIAGGQFFGPGTRLTVL.

This clonotype turned up a few times. The chain recombines TRBV29-1 with TRBJ2-6; D gene ambiguous. The CDR3 consists of 14 residues. V was cut by 3 bases and J by 0 bases, with 6 bases left in between. Germline V gives CDR1 SQVTM, CDR2 ANQGSEA. The CDR3 DNA follows: TGCAGCGTTGATGAGACCTCTGGGGCCAACGTCCTGACTTTC. Amino acid sequence: CSVDETSGANVLTF.

There are many counts of this clonotype. The chain employs TRBV11-2 and TRBJ2-5; perhaps TRBD1 as D (6 bases). The V gene lost 5 bases and the J gene lost 2 bases, with 15 bases spanning the gap. Per the germline V gene, CDR1 is SGHAT and CDR2 is FQNNGV. This CDR3 spans 15 amino acids. As DNA, the CDR3 is TGTGCCAGCAGCGCCGTAAGTACAGGGCAAGAGACCCAGTACTTC. Protein product: CASSAVSTGQETQYF. Using reference TRBV11-2 and TRBJ2-5 for the parts outside the CDR3, the full variable domain is EAGVAQSPRYKIIEKRQSVAFWCNPISGHATLYWYQQILGQGPKLLIQFQNNGVVDDSQLPKDRFSAERLKGVDSTLKIQPAKLEDSAVYLCASSAVSTGQETQYFGPGTRLLVL.

This clonotype came up many times. The J gene is TRBJ2-2, the V gene TRBV29-1, with D hard to call. V lost 2 bases to trimming and J lost 2 bases, with 12 bases between them. The CDR3 is 15 amino acids. Germline assignment: CDR1 SQVTM and CDR2 ANQGSEA. CDR3 residues: CSVELLGQNTGELFF. Written as DNA, the CDR3 is TGCAGCGTTGAATTGTTAGGGCAAAACACCGGGGAGCTGTTTTTT.

This clonotype was detected many times. The chain couples TRBV7-9 to TRBJ1-1; no definite D call. V was clipped by 7 bases and J by 4 bases, with 16 bases between them. The CDR3 length is 14 residues. CDR1 SEHNR and CDR2 FQNEAQ come from the germline V gene (reference sequence). CDR3 residues: CASKLVPPSTEAFF. The CDR3 DNA sequence: TGTGCCAGCAAACTGGTTCCCCCAAGCACTGAAGCTTTCTTT.

This clonotype was counted a few times. V usage is TRBV6-5 and J usage is TRBJ2-4, with D perhaps matching TRBD1 (5 bases). Trimming took off 2 bases at V and 5 bases at J, with 13 bases between the two ends. This CDR3 spans 15 amino acids. Germline loops: CDR1 MNHEY, CDR2 SVGAGI. CDR3 nucleotides: TGTGCCAGCAGTTACATTGCAGGGCCCCAAAACATTCAGTACTTC. Its protein is CASSYIAGPQNIQYF.

The rearrangement joins TRBV6-5 to TRBJ2-1; the D gene is possibly TRBD2 (6 bases). The V end lost 0 bases, the J end lost 5 bases, and 11 bases lay between the germline ends. The CDR3 totals 15 residues. Germline values: CDR1 MNHEY, CDR2 SVGAGI. The CDR3 nucleotides read TGTGCCAGCAGTTACTCTGGCGGGGCTCACAATGAGCAGTTCTTC. Its protein is CASSYSGGAHNEQFF.

The chain has TRBV29-1 and TRBJ2-2; TRBD1 matches 11 bases. Per germline, CDR1 SQVTM and CDR2 ANQGSEA. The CDR3 totals 14 residues. V lost 7 bases, J lost 5 bases, and 6 bases stayed unmatched. The CDR3 reads CSATGTGGTGELFF. The CDR3 region has the DNA TGCAGCGCCACCGGGACAGGGGGGACCGGGGAGCTGTTTTTT.

The genes are TRBV14 and TRBJ2-3, with TRBD2 as a possible D gene (7 bases). CDR3 length: 17 amino acids. CDR1 SGHDN and CDR2 FVKESK come from the germline V gene. V was cut by 2 bases and J by 4 bases, with 19 bases left in between. Here the CDR3 reads CASSQPLTGGRADTQYF. The CDR3 nucleotides read TGTGCCAGCAGCCAACCCCTAACGGGGGGCCGGGCAGATACGCAGTATTTT.

This clonotype has a count of ten or more. This chain joins TRBV5-4 and TRBJ2-7; 9 nucleotides agree with TRBD2. This CDR3 contains 15 residues. The germline CDR1 and CDR2 sequences are SGHNT and YYREEE (reference sequence). V gave up 1 base and J gave up 4 bases; unmatched junction bases: 6. The CDR3 coding sequence is TGTGCCAGCAGCTTGCCCAGCGGGGGGACTTACGAGCAGTACTTC. Its translation is CASSLPSGGTYEQYF.

The chain has TRBV5-1 and TRBJ2-5; D uncertain. Germline lookup yields CDR1 SGHRS and CDR2 YFSETQ. With 1 base removed from V and 1 base from J, the gap between germline ends came to 5 bases. The CDR3 contains 13 residues. CDR3 amino acids: CASSLLTQETQYF. The CDR3 DNA is TGCGCCAGCAGCTTGTTAACCCAAGAGACCCAGTACTTC. The whole variable domain, filled in from reference TRBV5-1 and TRBJ2-5, reads KAGVTQTPRYLIKTRGQQVTLSCSPISGHRSVSWYQQTPGQGLQFLFEYFSETQRNKGNFPGRFSGRQFSNSRSEMNVSTLELGDSALYLCASSLLTQETQYFGPGTRLLVL.

There are a few counts of this clonotype. The chain is built from TRBV19 and TRBJ2-2; no clear D. Trimming shortened V by 7 bases and J by 2 bases, and 8 bases separated the two germline ends. This CDR3 region has 13 residues. CDR1 and CDR2 (germline): LNHDA, SQIVND (reference sequence). The CDR3 protein is CASIQRNTGELFF. CDR3 coding DNA: TGTGCCAGTATCCAGCGAAACACCGGGGAGCTGTTTTTT.

V usage is TRBV12-3 or TRBV12-4 and J usage is TRBJ1-1; perhaps TRBD1 as D (5 bases). Trimming cost V 5 bases and J 1 base, with 23 bases left between them. The CDR3 length is 18 residues. CDR3 nucleotide sequence: TGTGCCAGCAGTCTAGGCCCGTACCAAAAGACAGAGAACACTGAAGCTTTCTTT. Residues: CASSLGPYQKTENTEAFF.

This chain connects TRBV6-2 or TRBV6-3 to TRBJ1-2; D is uncertain. From germline, CDR1 is MNHEY and CDR2 SVGEGT. Trimming stripped 11 bases from V and 4 bases from J, with 17 bases between. The CDR3 sequence is 13 residues long. CDR3 sequence: CAAERRPLYGYTF. DNA for the CDR3: TGTGCCGCTGAAAGGAGGCCCCTCTATGGCTACACCTTC.

This clonotype was detected ten times or more. The V call is TRBV7-2, the J call TRBJ2-2; D is unresolved. The CDR3 contains 15 residues. CDR1 and CDR2 (germline): SGHTA, FQGNSA. Trimming took 1 base from V and 6 from J, leaving 12 bases between them. CDR3 amino acids: CASSLVLGGPGELFF. CDR3 in DNA: TGTGCCAGCAGCTTAGTATTGGGTGGACCCGGGGAGCTGTTTTTT.

The gene calls are TRBV6-6 and TRBJ2-1; D is undetermined. CDR3 length: 17 residues. Germline V lookup: CDR1 MNHNY, CDR2 SVGAGI (reference sequence). V lost 2 bases and J 8 bases, leaving 22 bases between the germline ends. CDR3 in amino acids: CASSYGFDQAFHDEQFF. CDR3 nucleotide sequence: TGTGCCAGCAGTTACGGATTCGACCAGGCGTTCCATGATGAGCAGTTCTTC.

The table lists this clonotype with a few counts. J is TRBJ2-2 and V is TRBV2; 12 bases agree with TRBD1. Germline assignment: CDR1 SNHLY and CDR2 FYNNEI. The trim removed 3 bases at V and 6 bases at J, leaving 8 bases unmatched. This CDR3 contains 17 residues. For the CDR3, the DNA is TGTGCCAGCAGTGATAGTGGGACAGGGGGCGCGGCCGGGGAGCTGTTTTTT. It translates to CASSDSGTGGAAGELFF.

A few counts support this clonotype. DNA for the CDR3: TGTGCCAGCAGTTTACGAGGGGAAAGCAATGAGCAGTTCTTC. Its protein is CASSLRGESNEQFF. The chain is built from TRBV12-3 or TRBV12-4 and TRBJ2-1, with D perhaps assigned TRBD1 or TRBD2 (5 bases each). V gave up 2 bases and J gave up 6 bases, with 11 bases separating them. The CDR3 is made up of 14 amino acids.

The V call is TRBV9, the J call TRBJ2-1; TRBD1 is a possible D gene (6 bases). Trimming cost V 4 bases and J 8 bases, with 19 bases left between them. Germline CDR1 SGDLS, CDR2 YYNGEE. This CDR3 has 15 amino acids. DNA of the CDR3: TGTGCCAGCAGCCTAAGGACCGGGACATCGGATGAGCAGTTCTTC. Translation gives CASSLRTGTSDEQFF.

V and J are TRBV4-1 and TRBJ1-5, with TRBD1 matching 9 bases. After removal of 1 base from V and 1 base from J, the junction contained 5 bases not matched to a gene. This CDR3 has 17 amino acids. The germline V gene has CDR1 MGHRA and CDR2 YSYEKL. CDR3 DNA sequence: TGCGCCAGCAGCCAAGTGTTACAGGGGGCGAGCAATCAGCCCCAGCATTTT. It yields the protein CASSQVLQGASNQPQHF.

The chain joins TRBV20-1 to TRBJ1-2, with D possibly TRBD1 on 6 matching bases. Germline CDR1 is DFQATT and CDR2 is SNEGSKA (reference sequence). Trimming pared 0 bases from V and 8 bases from J, leaving 16 bases between. The length of the CDR3 is 14 residues. The CDR3 DNA reads as TGCAGTGCTAGAGAATCCACAGGGAGCTTGGGCTACACCTTC. It yields the protein CSARESTGSLGYTF.

In this sample, this clonotype turned up many times. This chain joins TRBV7-2 and TRBJ2-1, with 10 bases that match TRBD2. With V trimmed by 5 bases and J by 8 bases, 9 bases remained unmatched. CDR3 length: 15 amino acids. Germline loops: CDR1 SGHTA, CDR2 FQGNSA. CDR3 sequence (DNA): TGTGCCAGCAGCCCAAGCGGGGGGGCCATGTATGAGCAGTTCTTC. This gives the protein CASSPSGGAMYEQFF. Looking up the rest from reference TRBV7-2 and TRBJ2-1 gives the full variable domain: GAGVSQSPSNKVTEKGKDVELRCDPISGHTALYWYRQSLGQGLEFLIYFQGNSAPDKSGLPSDRFSAERTGGSVSTLTIQRTQQEDSAVYLCASSPSGGAMYEQFFGPGTRLTVL.

This clonotype was detected ten times or more. V and J are TRBV6-5 and TRBJ2-1; D is perhaps TRBD1 (6 bases). Trimming shortened V by 6 bases and J by 0 bases, and 15 bases separated the two germline ends. Germline CDR1 is MNHEY and CDR2 is SVGAGI. This CDR3 is 16 amino acids long. The CDR3 is CASRYDRMSSYNEQFF. In DNA form, the CDR3 reads TGTGCCAGCAGATACGACAGGATGAGCTCCTACAATGAGCAGTTCTTC.

V gene TRBV13 combines with J gene TRBJ1-1; D unclear. The ends were cut back, 3 bases at V and 0 bases at J, with 11 bases in the middle. CDR1 and CDR2 from the germline V gene are PRHDT and FYEKMQ (reference sequence). CDR3 length: 15 residues. CDR3 sequence reads: CASSFGHGMNTEAFF. In DNA form, the CDR3 reads TGTGCCAGCAGCTTTGGTCACGGGATGAACACTGAAGCTTTCTTT.